A single sample is the source of the 8 T cell receptor beta chains below, sequenced in a study of T cell responses to AZD1222 COVID-19 vaccine. Using immunoSEQ multiplex PCR, the repertoire was profiled, and TCRdb retains in-frame clones only, with some absent. Of more than 85,000 clones listed, 85% to 95% are singletons. The input for sequencing was peripheral blood, taken on day 0 of AZD1222 vaccination. Source of these receptors: an adult in good health.

The chain joins TRBV7-9 to TRBJ1-6; D remains unclear. With 1 base removed from V and 5 bases from J, the gap between germline ends came to 12 bases. Germline lookup yields CDR1 SEHNR and CDR2 FQNEAQ (reference sequence). The CDR3 covers 16 residues. CDR3 sequence (DNA): TGTGCCAGCAGCTTAGTGGACGGACTAAATAATTCACCCCTCCACTTT. Translated, it gives CASSLVDGLNNSPLHF.

A single count supports this clone. The chain employs TRBV4-1 and TRBJ2-5; D may be TRBD1 or TRBD2 (6 bases each). This CDR3 spans 13 amino acids. CDR1 is MGHRA and CDR2 is YSYEKL in the germline V gene. Trimming took off 2 bases at V and 4 bases at J, with 8 bases between the two ends. This CDR3 reads CASSQPGAETQYF. CDR3 sequence (DNA): TGCGCCAGCAGCCAACCGGGGGCAGAGACCCAGTACTTC.

The chain links TRBV28 to TRBJ1-5; a possible D gene is TRBD1 (5 bases). V lost 10 bases and J lost 4, with 17 bases in between. Germline-derived CDR1 and CDR2 are MDHEN and SYDVKM. This CDR3 is built from 14 residues. The CDR3: CATWGVPRNQPQHF. The CDR3 nucleotides are TGTGCCACCTGGGGGGTTCCCCGTAATCAGCCCCAGCATTTT. The full variable domain, with the rest looked up from reference TRBV28 and TRBJ1-5, is DVKVTQSSRYLVKRTGEKVFLECVQDMDHENMFWYRQDPGLGLRLIYFSYDVKMKEKGDIPEGYSVSREKKERFSLILESASTNQTSMYLCATWGVPRNQPQHFGDGTRLSIL.

The chain has TRBV19 and TRBJ1-1; D not certain. The CDR3 runs 15 residues. The germline V gene encodes CDR1 LNHDA and CDR2 SQIVND (reference sequence). V was shortened by 5 bases and J by 4 bases, with 17 bases between the two germline ends. In DNA form, the CDR3 reads TGTGCCAGTAGTGACCGGGGAGTTAGCAGCACTGAAGCTTTCTTT. Residues: CASSDRGVSSTEAFF.

The chain has TRBV28 and TRBJ2-3; D is ambiguous. Trimming pared 2 bases from V and 1 base from J, leaving 13 bases between. This CDR3 is 16 amino acids long. CDR1 is MDHEN, CDR2 SYDVKM, per germline. The CDR3, as DNA: TGTGCCAGCAGTTTAAGACGGGTAGTTGGCACAGATACGCAGTATTTT. This encodes CASSLRRVVGTDTQYF.

This clone has only one observation. The chain is built from TRBV3-1 (or the pseudogene TRBV3-2) and TRBJ2-7; a weak D match, TRBD1 (5 bases). The germline V gene has CDR1 LGHDT and CDR2 YNNKEL (reference sequence). Trimming shortened V by 5 bases and J by 6 bases, and 17 bases separated the two germline ends. CDR3 length equals 14 residues. The DNA for the CDR3 is TGTGCCAGCAGCGCCTTTAAGGGGATAGGCGAGCAGTACTTC. Translated: CASSAFKGIGEQYF.

This clone was picked up one time. The chain carries TRBV4-1 and TRBJ1-6, with D unresolved. V was clipped by 0 bases and J by 8 bases, with 8 bases between them. Germline-derived CDR1 and CDR2 are MGHRA and YSYEKL. The CDR3 has 14 amino acids. The CDR3 DNA reads TGCGCCAGCAGCCAAGATCCCCGTTATTCACCCCTCCACTTT. It yields the protein CASSQDPRYSPLHF.

This clone came up once. The chain uses TRBV19 and TRBJ1-1, with D possibly TRBD1 on 5 matching bases. The V end lost 10 bases, the J end lost 0 bases, and 18 bases lay between the germline ends. CDR3 length: 15 residues. Germline lookup yields CDR1 LNHDA and CDR2 SQIVND (reference sequence). The CDR3 sequence is CAIHKGDYLNTEAFF. In DNA, the CDR3 is TGTGCCATCCATAAAGGGGATTACTTGAACACTGAAGCTTTCTTT.